This TCR beta chain was identified in a study of blood T cell repertoires in COVID-19. CDR1 SNHLY and CDR2 FYNNEI come from the germline V gene. After removal of 8 bases from V and 8 bases from J, the junction contained 9 bases not matched to a gene. The CDR3 sequence is 13 residues long. Profiling relied on immunoSEQ multiplex PCR, and the TCRdb table lists in-frame clones only, not all of them. The repertoire consists of a few hundred thousand clones, with roughly 81% occurring once and the leading ten covering around 1%. This TCR was recovered from a man between 40 and 49 years old with acute or convalescent COVID-19. The gene calls are TRBV2 and TRBJ1-2; 9 nucleotides agree with TRBD1. The sequenced sample was peripheral blood. CDR3: CASARRDRVGYTF. CDR3 coding DNA: TGTGCCAGCGCCCGGCGGGACAGGGTAGGCTACACCTTC. Full variable domain (rest looked up from reference TRBV2 and TRBJ1-2): EPEVTQTPSHQVTQMGQEVILRCVPISNHLYFYWYRQILGQKVEFLVSFYNNEISEKSEIFDDQFSVERPDGSNFTLKIRSTKLEDSAMYFCASARRDRVGYTFGSGTRLTVV.